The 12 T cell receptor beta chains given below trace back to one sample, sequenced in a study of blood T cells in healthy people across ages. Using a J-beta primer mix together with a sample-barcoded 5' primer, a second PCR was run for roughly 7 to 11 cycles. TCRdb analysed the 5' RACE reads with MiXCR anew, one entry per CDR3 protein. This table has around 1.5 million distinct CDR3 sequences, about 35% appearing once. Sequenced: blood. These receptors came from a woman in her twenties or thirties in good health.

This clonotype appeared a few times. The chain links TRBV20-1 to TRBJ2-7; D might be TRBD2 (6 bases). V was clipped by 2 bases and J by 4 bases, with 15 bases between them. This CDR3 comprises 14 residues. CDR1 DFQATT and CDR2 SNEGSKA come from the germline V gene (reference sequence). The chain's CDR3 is CSARFYPAGYEQYF. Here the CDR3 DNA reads TGCAGTGCTAGATTCTATCCGGCGGGGTACGAGCAGTACTTC.

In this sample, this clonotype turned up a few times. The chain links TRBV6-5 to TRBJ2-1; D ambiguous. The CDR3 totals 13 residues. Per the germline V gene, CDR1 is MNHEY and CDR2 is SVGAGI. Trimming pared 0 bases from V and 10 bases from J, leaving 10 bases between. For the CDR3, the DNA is TGTGCCAGCAGTTACTCGGCGCGTGGAGAGCAGTTCTTC. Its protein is CASSYSARGEQFF.

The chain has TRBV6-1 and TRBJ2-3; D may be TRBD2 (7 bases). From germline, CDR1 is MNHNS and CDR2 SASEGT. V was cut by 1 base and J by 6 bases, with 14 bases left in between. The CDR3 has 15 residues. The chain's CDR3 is CASSEVGGGFDTQYF. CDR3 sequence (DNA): TGTGCCAGCAGTGAAGTGGGGGGGGGCTTCGATACGCAGTATTTT.

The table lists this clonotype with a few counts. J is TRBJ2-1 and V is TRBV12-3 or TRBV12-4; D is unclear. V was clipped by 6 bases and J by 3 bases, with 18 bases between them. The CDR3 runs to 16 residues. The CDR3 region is CASSSTPFLNYNEQFF. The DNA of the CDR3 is TGTGCCAGCAGCTCGACCCCGTTCTTGAACTACAATGAGCAGTTCTTC.

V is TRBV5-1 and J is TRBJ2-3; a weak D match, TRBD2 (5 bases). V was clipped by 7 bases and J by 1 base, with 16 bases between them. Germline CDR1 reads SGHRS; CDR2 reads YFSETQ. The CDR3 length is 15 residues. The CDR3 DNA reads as TGCGCCAGCGTGCTGGGCGGGCGACGCACAGATACGCAGTATTTT. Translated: CASVLGGRRTDTQYF.

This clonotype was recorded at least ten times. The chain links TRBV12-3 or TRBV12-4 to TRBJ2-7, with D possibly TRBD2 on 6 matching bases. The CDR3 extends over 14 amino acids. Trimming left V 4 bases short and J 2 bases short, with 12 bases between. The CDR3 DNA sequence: TGTGCCAGCAGTTGGGGGGTTCCCACCTACGAGCAGTACTTC. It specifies CASSWGVPTYEQYF.

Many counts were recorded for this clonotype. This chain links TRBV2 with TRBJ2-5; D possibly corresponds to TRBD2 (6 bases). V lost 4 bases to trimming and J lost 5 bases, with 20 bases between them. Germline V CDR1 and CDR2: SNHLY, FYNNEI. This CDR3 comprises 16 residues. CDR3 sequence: CASSAPPGTQQETQYF. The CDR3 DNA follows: TGTGCCAGCAGTGCACCCCCCGGGACTCAACAGGAGACCCAGTACTTC.

This CDR3 is CASSARDRRNEKLFF. For the CDR3, the DNA is TGTGCCAGCAGCGCGCGGGACAGACGAAATGAAAAACTGTTTTTT. The V call is TRBV2, the J call TRBJ1-4; TRBD1 matches at 7 bases. This CDR3 has 15 residues. Germline CDR1 is SNHLY and CDR2 is FYNNEI. J lost 5 bases, V lost 6 bases, and 9 bases had no gene match.

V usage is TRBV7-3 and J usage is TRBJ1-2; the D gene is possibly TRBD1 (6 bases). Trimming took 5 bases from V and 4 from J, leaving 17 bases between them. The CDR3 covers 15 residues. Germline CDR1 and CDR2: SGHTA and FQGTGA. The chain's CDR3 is CASSQGPAIGYGYTF. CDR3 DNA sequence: TGTGCCAGCAGCCAGGGGCCCGCCATTGGCTATGGCTACACCTTC.

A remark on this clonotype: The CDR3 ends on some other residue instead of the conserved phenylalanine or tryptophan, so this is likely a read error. The CDR3 DNA sequence: TGTGCCAGCAGCTTAGAGGCGGGGGGCCCTTCATACGAGCAGTACTTA. Protein sequence: CASSLEAGGPSYEQYL. The rearrangement links TRBV7-2 to TRBJ2-7, with 8 nucleotides matching TRBD2. The ends lost 1 base at V and 4 bases at J; junction bases unmatched: 9. CDR3 length: 16 amino acids. Germline V CDR1 and CDR2: SGHTA, FQGNSA.

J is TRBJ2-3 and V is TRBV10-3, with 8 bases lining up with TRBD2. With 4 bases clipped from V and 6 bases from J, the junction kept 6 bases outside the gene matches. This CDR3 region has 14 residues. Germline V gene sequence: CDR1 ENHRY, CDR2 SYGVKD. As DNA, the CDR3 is TGTGCCATCAGTGGTGGACTAGCCATGGATACGCAGTATTTT. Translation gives CAISGGLAMDTQYF.

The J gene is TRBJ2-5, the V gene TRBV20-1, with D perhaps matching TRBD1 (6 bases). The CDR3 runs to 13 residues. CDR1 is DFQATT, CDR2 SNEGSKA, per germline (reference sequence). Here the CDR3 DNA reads TGCAGCGGCATGGGACATCGGGGCAAGACCCAGTACTTC. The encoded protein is CSGMGHRGKTQYF.